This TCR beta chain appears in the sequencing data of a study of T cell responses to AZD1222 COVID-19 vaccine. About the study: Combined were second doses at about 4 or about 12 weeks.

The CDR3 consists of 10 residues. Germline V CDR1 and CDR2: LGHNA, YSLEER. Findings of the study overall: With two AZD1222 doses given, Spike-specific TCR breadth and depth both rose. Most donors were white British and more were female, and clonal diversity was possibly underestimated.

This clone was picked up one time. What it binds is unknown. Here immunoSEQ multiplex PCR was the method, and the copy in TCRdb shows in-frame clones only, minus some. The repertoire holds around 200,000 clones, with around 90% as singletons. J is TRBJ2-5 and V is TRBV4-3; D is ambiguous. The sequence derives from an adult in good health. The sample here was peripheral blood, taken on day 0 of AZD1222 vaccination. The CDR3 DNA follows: TGCGCTTCCGATCAAGAGACCCAGTACTTC. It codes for CASDQETQYF.